These 10 T cell receptor beta chains share one sample of origin, sequenced in a study of cytomegalovirus exposure and HLA in healthy donors (dated by TCRdb to 2017 to 2019). Library creation used the immunoSEQ multiplex PCR assay. The multiplex PCR relied on a mix of 60 forward primers for TCR Vbeta segments and 13 reverse primers for TCR Jbeta segments. As stored in TCRdb, this immuneACCESS dataset retains in-frame rearrangements with V and J assigned. A fraction of the clones does not appear; measured against another copy, unresolved V genes explain less than half of the discrepancy, and the remainder lacks a known reason. The sample table holds approximately 140,000 clones, of which more than 70% were seen once. Jointly, the top ten make up approximately 1.2% of the sample. Sequencing input: PBMCs. All receptors come from a male donor in good health and CMV-seropositive.

Of note for this clone: In the same sample, other DNA sequences code for this CDR3. J is TRBJ2-7 and V is TRBV5-6, with 9 bases aligning to TRBD1. V trimming: 3 bases; J trimming: 2 bases; junction bases outside the gene matches: 6. The CDR3 has 15 residues. Germline V gene data show CDR1 as SGHDT and CDR2 as YYEEEE. CDR3 nucleotides: TGTGCCAGCAGCTCCGAGGACAGGGGTACCTACGAGCAGTACTTC. It translates to CASSSEDRGTYEQYF. The whole variable domain, filled in from reference TRBV5-6 and TRBJ2-7, reads DAGVTQSPTHLIKTRGQQVTLRCSPKSGHDTVSWYQQALGQGPQFIFQYYEEEERQRGNFPDRFSGHQFPNYSSELNVNALLLGDSALYLCASSSEDRGTYEQYFGPGTRLTVT.

The chain uses TRBV10-3 and TRBJ2-7; 10 bases are a match to TRBD2. This CDR3 region has 16 residues. J lost 5 bases, V lost 4 bases, and 11 bases had no gene match. Per the germline V gene, CDR1 is ENHRY and CDR2 is SYGVKD. In DNA, the CDR3 is TGTGCCATCAGTGTAGAGCAAAAGCGGGGGGGGAACGAGCAGTACTTC. Translation gives CAISVEQKRGGNEQYF.

The rearrangement links TRBV30 to TRBJ2-3, with a tentative D call TRBD2 (6 bases). The germline CDR1 and CDR2 sequences are GTSNPN and SVGIG (reference sequence). V was cut by 4 bases and J by 4 bases, with 18 bases left in between. This CDR3 region has 15 residues. CDR3 in amino acids: CAWTKMGLNADTQYF. CDR3 bases: TGTGCCTGGACTAAAATGGGACTGAATGCAGATACGCAGTATTTT.

The chain has TRBV5-1 and TRBJ2-5; the D gene is possibly TRBD1 (5 bases). This CDR3 spans 15 amino acids. V was clipped by 1 base and J by 5 bases, with 15 bases between them. From germline, CDR1 is SGHRS and CDR2 YFSETQ. This chain's CDR3 is CASSLRARAEETQYF. DNA for the CDR3: TGCGCCAGCAGCTTGAGGGCCAGGGCGGAGGAGACCCAGTACTTC. Full variable domain (remainder filled in from reference TRBV5-1 and TRBJ2-5): KAGVTQTPRYLIKTRGQQVTLSCSPISGHRSVSWYQQTPGQGLQFLFEYFSETQRNKGNFPGRFSGRQFSNSRSEMNVSTLELGDSALYLCASSLRARAEETQYFGPGTRLLVL.

This chain joins TRBV5-1 and TRBJ1-5, with a possible D match to TRBD1 (6 bases). The CDR3 is 14 residues long. Germline loops: CDR1 SGHRS, CDR2 YFSETQ. Trimming shortened V by 2 bases and J by 7 bases, and 13 bases separated the two germline ends. The CDR3 DNA reads as TGCGCCAGCAGCTTACAGGGTACGGGACAGCCCCAGCATTTT. This codes for CASSLQGTGQPQHF.

The table lists this clone with a count of one. V usage is TRBV4-1 and J usage is TRBJ1-2; 9 bases fit TRBD1. Germline V gene sequence: CDR1 MGHRA, CDR2 YSYEKL. This CDR3 has 15 amino acids. Trimming cost V 4 bases and J 0 bases; bases outside gene matches: 3. CDR3 in amino acids: CASSLGTGTNYGYTF. Here the CDR3 DNA reads TGCGCCAGCAGCCTCGGGACAGGGACTAACTATGGCTACACCTTC.

V usage is TRBV27 and J usage is TRBJ2-2; 8 bases align to TRBD2. Germline trimming cut 3 bases from V and 13 bases from J; bases unmatched to any gene: 10. The CDR3 runs to 14 residues. CDR1 MNHEY and CDR2 SMNVEV come from the germline V gene (reference sequence). The CDR3: CASSFSRTSMWLFF. As DNA, the CDR3 is TGTGCCAGCAGTTTCTCGAGGACTAGCATGTGGCTGTTTTTT.

The chain uses TRBV7-8 and TRBJ2-1; 8 positions match TRBD2. The CDR3 length is 15 residues. CDR1 and CDR2 from the germline V gene are SGHVS and FQNEAQ. The V gene end was trimmed by 3 bases and the J gene end by 9 bases; junction bases not matched to a gene: 10. CDR3 region: CASSFANSGISEQFF. The CDR3 DNA follows: TGTGCCAGCAGCTTTGCCAATAGCGGGATTAGTGAGCAGTTCTTC.

The chain uses TRBV9 and TRBJ2-7; 10 nucleotides line up with TRBD2. The CDR3 length is 14 residues. V gave up 4 bases and J gave up 3 bases; unmatched junction bases: 4. Per the germline V gene, CDR1 is SGDLS and CDR2 is YYNGEE. CDR3 sequence reads: CASSPSGGVYEQYF. DNA for the CDR3: TGTGCCAGCAGCCCAAGCGGGGGGGTCTACGAGCAGTACTTC.

The chain employs TRBV28 and TRBJ1-1, with 7 bases matching TRBD1. This CDR3 is 11 amino acids long. With V trimmed by 6 bases and J by 7 bases, 2 bases remained unmatched. Germline CDR1 reads MDHEN; CDR2 reads SYDVKM. The CDR3 DNA reads as TGTGCCAGCAGCCACAGGGGTGAAGCTTTCTTT. Translated: CASSHRGEAFF.